The entry that follows covers one T cell receptor (beta chain) sequence. Its specificity is unknown. Each TCR cDNA molecule bore a unique molecular identifier. TCRdb independently ran MiXCR on the 5' RACE reads; one entry per CDR3 protein. The data hold tens of thousands of distinct CDR3 sequences, with around 8.2% observed a single time. Time point meaning: sample taken at primary tumor resection. Frozen PBMC, nontumor lung or tumor provided whole RNA, which was sequenced unsorted. A total of some 70 untreated early-stage non-small cell lung cancer patients served as donors. The data stem from a study of spatial heterogeneity in lung cancer. This CDR3 contains 15 residues. The germline V and J ends were trimmed by 1 base and 3 bases, with 14 bases remaining between them. Germline CDR1 and CDR2: DFQATT and SNEGSKA (reference sequence). Findings and caveats of the study: Detection of ubiquitous tumor TCRs in blood was higher at resection than follow-up.

Material: PBMCs, obtained at surgery. V is TRBV20-1 and J is TRBJ2-3; possibly TRBD1 for D (6 bases). The sequence was collected from a female donor with early-stage non-small cell lung cancer. The CDR3 DNA reads TGCAGTGCTAGAGCCCCAACAGGGTTGACAGATACGCAGTATTTT. Protein product: CSARAPTGLTDTQYF.